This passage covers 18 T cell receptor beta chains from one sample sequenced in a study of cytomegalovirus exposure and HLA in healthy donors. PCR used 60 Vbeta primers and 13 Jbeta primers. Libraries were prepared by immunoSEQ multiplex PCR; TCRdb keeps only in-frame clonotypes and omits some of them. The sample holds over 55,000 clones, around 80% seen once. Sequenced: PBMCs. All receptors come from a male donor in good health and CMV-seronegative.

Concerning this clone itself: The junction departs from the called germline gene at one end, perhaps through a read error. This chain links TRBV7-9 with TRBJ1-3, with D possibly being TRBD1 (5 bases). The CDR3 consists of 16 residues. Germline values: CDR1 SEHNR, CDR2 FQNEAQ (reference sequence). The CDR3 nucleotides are TGTTCCAGCAGCTTAGGCCAGTTAGGGGCTGGAAACACCATATATTTT. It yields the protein CSSSLGQLGAGNTIYF.

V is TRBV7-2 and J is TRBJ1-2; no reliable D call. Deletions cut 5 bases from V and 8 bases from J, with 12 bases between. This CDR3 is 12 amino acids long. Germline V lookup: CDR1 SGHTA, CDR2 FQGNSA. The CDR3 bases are TGTGCCAGCAGCCACCTTGGAGAGGGCTACACCTTC. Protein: CASSHLGEGYTF.

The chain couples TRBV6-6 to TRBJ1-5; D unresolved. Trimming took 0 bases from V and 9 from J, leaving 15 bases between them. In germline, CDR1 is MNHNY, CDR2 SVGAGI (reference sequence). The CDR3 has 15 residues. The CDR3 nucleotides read TGTGCCAGCAGTTACTCCCGGGAGCCAAACCCGCCCCAGCATTTT. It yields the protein CASSYSREPNPPQHF.

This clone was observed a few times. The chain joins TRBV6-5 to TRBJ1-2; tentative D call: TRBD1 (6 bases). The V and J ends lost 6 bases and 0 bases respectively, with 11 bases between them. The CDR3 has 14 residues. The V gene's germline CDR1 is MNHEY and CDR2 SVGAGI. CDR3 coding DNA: TGTGCCAGCAGGAGGACAGAACCTAACTATGGCTACACCTTC. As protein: CASRRTEPNYGYTF.

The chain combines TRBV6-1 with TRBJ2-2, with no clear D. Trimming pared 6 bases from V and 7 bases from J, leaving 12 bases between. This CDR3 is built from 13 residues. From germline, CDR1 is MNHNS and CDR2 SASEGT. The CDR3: CASRITVDGELFF. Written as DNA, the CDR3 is TGTGCCAGCAGAATTACAGTAGACGGGGAGCTGTTTTTT.

The CDR3: CASILRGEGEAFF. The CDR3 DNA reads TGTGCCAGTATCCTCAGGGGGGAAGGTGAAGCTTTCTTT. The V gene is TRBV19, the J gene TRBJ1-1; TRBD1 agrees at 7 bases. There are 13 residues in the CDR3. Trimming took 7 bases from V and 7 from J; bases not matched to a gene: 9. Germline V gene data show CDR1 as LNHDA and CDR2 as SQIVND (reference sequence).

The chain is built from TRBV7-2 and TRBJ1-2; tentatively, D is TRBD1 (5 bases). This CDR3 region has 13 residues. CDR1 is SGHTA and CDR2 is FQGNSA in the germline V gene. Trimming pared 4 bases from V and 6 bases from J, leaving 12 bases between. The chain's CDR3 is CASSSPGGDGYTF. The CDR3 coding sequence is TGTGCCAGCAGCTCACCTGGGGGGGATGGCTACACCTTC.

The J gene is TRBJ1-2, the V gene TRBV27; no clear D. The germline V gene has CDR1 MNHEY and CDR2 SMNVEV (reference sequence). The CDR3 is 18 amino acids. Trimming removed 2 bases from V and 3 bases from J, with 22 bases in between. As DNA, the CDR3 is TGTGCCAGCAGTTTAAGAGGTCCTCAATACGAAGTAGACTATGGCTACACCTTC. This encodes CASSLRGPQYEVDYGYTF.

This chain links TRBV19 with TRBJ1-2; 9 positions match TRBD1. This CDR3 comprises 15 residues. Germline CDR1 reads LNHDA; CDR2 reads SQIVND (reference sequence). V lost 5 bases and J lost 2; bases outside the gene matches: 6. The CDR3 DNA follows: TGTGCCAGTAGTCCGGGGGACAGGGCCAACTATGGCTACACCTTC. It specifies CASSPGDRANYGYTF.

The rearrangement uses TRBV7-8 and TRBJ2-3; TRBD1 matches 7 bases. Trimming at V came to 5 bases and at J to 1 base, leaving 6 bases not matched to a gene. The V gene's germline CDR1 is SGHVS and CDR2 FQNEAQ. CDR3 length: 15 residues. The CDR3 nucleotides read TGTGCCAGCAGCCCTCGACAGGGCGGCACAGATACGCAGTATTTT. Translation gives CASSPRQGGTDTQYF. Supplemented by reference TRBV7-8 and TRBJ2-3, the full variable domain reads GAGVSQSPRYKVAKRGQDVALRCDPISGHVSLFWYQQALGQGPEFLTYFQNEAQLDKSGLPSDRFFAERPEGSVSTLKIQRTQQEDSAVYLCASSPRQGGTDTQYFGPGTRLTVL.

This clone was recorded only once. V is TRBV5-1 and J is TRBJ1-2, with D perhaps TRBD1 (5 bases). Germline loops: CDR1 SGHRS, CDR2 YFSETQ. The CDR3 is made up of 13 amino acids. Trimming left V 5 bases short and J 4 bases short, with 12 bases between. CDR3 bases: TGCGCCAGCAGAGAGGCACAGGCCTATGGCTACACCTTC. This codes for CASREAQAYGYTF. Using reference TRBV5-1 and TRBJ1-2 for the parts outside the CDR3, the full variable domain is KAGVTQTPRYLIKTRGQQVTLSCSPISGHRSVSWYQQTPGQGLQFLFEYFSETQRNKGNFPGRFSGRQFSNSRSEMNVSTLELGDSALYLCASREAQAYGYTFGSGTRLTVV.

The CDR3 coding sequence is TGCGCCAGCAGCCTACCATACAGTGAAGCTTTCTTT. This gives the protein CASSLPYSEAFF. This chain links TRBV4-1 with TRBJ1-1; unclear D gene. The CDR3 covers 12 residues. Trimming took off 4 bases at V and 7 bases at J, with 10 bases between the two ends. CDR1 is MGHRA and CDR2 is YSYEKL in the germline V gene.

DNA of the CDR3: TGTGCCAGCAGTGAATTCCGGGACACTGAAGCTTTCTTT. Translation: CASSEFRDTEAFF. The rearrangement uses TRBV25-1 and TRBJ1-1; D is unresolved. Trimming took off 1 base at V and 3 bases at J, with 6 bases between the two ends. In germline, CDR1 is MGHDK, CDR2 SYGVNS. There are 13 residues in the CDR3.

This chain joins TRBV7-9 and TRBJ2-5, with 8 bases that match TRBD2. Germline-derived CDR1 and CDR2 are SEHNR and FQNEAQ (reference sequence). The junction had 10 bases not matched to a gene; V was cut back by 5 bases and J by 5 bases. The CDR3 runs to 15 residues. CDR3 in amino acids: CASSLDGGAWETQYF. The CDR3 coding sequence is TGTGCCAGCAGCCTTGACGGGGGGGCTTGGGAGACCCAGTACTTC.

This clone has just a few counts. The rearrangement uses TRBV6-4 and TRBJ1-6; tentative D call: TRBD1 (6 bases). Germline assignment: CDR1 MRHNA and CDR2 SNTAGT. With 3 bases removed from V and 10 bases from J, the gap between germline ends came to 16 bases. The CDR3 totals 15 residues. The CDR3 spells CASSDGQTRGSPLHF. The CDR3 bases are TGTGCCAGCAGTGATGGACAGACAAGGGGCTCACCCCTCCACTTT.

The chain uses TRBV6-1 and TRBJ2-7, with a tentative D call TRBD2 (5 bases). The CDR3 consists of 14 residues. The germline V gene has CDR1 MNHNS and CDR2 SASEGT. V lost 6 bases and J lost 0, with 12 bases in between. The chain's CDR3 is CASRDLYSSYEQYF. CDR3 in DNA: TGTGCCAGCAGGGACTTATACAGCTCCTACGAGCAGTACTTC.

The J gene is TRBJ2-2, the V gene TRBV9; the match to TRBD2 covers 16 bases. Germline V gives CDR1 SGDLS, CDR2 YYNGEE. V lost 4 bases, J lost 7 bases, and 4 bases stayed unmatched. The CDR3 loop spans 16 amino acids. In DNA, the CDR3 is TGTGCCAGCAGCCTGGGACTAGCGGGGGGGAACGGGGAGCTGTTTTTT. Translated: CASSLGLAGGNGELFF.

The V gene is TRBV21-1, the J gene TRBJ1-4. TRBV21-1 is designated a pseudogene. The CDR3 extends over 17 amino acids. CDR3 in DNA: TGTGCCAGCAGCAAACGGGATGCCTCCGCTCATAATGAAAAACTGTTTTTT. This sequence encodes CASSKRDASAHNEKLFF.